Listed below are T cell receptor beta chains from one sample, sequenced in a study of blood T cells in healthy people across ages. TCRdb independently ran MiXCR on the 5' RACE reads; one entry per CDR3 protein. The data contain hundreds of thousands of distinct CDR3 sequences, about 62% of them singletons. The sample comprised blood. All receptors come from a man younger than 40 in good health. CDR3s include the opening cysteine and the closing phenylalanine or tryptophan. A D gene is named only where the DNA matches it firmly. Clone sizes are given selectively: once, few, many, or a class where the clone is expanded.

>TRBV12-3/TRBV12-4|NA|once|TRBJ2-6
CASRATGYGANVLTF
TGTGCCAGCAGAGCCACAGGATACGGGGCCAACGTCCTGACTTTC
>TRBV12-3/TRBV12-4|TRBD1|NA|TRBJ1-1
CASSFGQGTEAFF
TGTGCCAGCAGTTTCGGACAGGGGACTGAAGCTTTCTTT
>TRBV28|NA|NA|TRBJ1-5
CASISGGGHQPQHF
TGTGCCAGCATTTCCGGCGGGGGGCATCAGCCCCAGCATTTT
>TRBV13|TRBD2|NA|TRBJ2-1
CASSSGLAGGASYNEQFF
TGTGCCAGCAGCTCGGGACTAGCGGGGGGGGCGTCCTACAATGAGCAGTTCTTC
>TRBV4-2|NA|NA|TRBJ2-1
CASSQVVQRSSYNEQFF
TGTGCCAGCAGCCAAGTAGTCCAGCGGAGCTCCTACAATGAGCAGTTCTTC
>TRBV28|NA|NA|TRBJ2-1
CTSSTSGNEQFF
NA
>TRBV12-3/TRBV12-4|NA|few|TRBJ2-7
CASSADVSYYEQYF
TGTGCCAGCAGTGCCGACGTCTCCTACTACGAGCAGTACTTC
>TRBV10-3|TRBD1|NA|TRBJ2-5
CAITPDRESDEQYF
TGTGCCATCACTCCGGACAGGGAGTCCGATGAGCAGTACTTC
>TRBV7-9|TRBD2|NA|TRBJ2-7
CASSPRGEMSYEQYF
TGTGCCAGCAGCCCCCGGGGGGAAATGTCCTACGAGCAGTACTTC
>TRBV7-2|TRBD1|NA|TRBJ1-2
CASSLPGQGVYGHTF
TGTGCCAGCAGCTTACCGGGACAGGGCGTCTATGGCCACACCTTC